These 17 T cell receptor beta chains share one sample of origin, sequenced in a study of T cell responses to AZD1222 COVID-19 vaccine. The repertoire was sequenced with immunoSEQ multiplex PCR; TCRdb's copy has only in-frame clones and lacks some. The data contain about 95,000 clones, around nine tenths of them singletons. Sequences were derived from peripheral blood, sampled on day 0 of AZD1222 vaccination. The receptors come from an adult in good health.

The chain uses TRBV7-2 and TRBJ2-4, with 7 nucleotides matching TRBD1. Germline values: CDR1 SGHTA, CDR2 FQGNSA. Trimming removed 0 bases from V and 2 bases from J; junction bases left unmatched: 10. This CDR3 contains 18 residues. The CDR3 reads CASSLARDSASTKNIQYF. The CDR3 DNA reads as TGTGCCAGCAGCTTAGCTCGGGACAGCGCATCAACCAAAAACATTCAGTACTTC.

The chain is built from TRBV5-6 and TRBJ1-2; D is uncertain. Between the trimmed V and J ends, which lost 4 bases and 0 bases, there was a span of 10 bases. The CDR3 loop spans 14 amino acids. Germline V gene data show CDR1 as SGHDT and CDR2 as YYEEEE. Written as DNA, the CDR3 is TGTGCCAGCAGCCAGACGGGCCCTAACTATGGCTACACCTTC. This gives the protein CASSQTGPNYGYTF.

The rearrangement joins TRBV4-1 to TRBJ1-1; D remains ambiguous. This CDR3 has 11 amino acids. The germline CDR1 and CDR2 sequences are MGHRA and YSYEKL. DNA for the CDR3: TGCGCAGTCTACGGGGTTTCTGAAGCTTTCTTT. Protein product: CAVYGVSEAFF.

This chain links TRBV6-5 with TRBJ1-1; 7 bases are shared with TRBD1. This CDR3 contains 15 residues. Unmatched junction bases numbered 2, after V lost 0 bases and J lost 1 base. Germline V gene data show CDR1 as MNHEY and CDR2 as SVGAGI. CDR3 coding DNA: TGTGCCAGCAGTTACTCGAGACAGGGGAACACTGAAGCTTTCTTT. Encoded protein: CASSYSRQGNTEAFF.

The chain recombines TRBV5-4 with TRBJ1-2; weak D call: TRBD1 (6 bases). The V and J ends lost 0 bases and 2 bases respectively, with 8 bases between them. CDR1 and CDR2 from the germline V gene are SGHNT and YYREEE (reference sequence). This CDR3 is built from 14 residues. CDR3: CASSLGQENYGYTF. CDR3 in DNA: TGTGCCAGCAGCTTGGGACAGGAAAACTATGGCTACACCTTC.

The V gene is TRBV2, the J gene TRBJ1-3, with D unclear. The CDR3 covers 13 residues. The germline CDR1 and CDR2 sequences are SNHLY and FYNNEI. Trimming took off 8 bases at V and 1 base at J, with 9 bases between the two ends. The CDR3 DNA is TGTGCCAGCCGGAGGGAGTCTGGAAACACCATATATTTT. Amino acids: CASRRESGNTIYF.

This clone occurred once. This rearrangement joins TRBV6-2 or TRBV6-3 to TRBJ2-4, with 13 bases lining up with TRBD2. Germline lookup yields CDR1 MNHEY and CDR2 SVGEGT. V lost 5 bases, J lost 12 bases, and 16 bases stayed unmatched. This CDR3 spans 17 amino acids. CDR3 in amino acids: CASSGGLAGAGGRGQYF. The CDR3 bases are TGTGCCAGCAGTGGTGGACTAGCGGGGGCCGGCGGCCGGGGTCAGTACTTC.

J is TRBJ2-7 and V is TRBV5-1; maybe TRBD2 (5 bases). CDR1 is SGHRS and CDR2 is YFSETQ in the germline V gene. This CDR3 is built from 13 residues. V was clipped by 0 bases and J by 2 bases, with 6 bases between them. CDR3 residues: CASSLDGTYEQYF. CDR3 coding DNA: TGCGCCAGCAGCTTGGACGGGACCTACGAGCAGTACTTC.

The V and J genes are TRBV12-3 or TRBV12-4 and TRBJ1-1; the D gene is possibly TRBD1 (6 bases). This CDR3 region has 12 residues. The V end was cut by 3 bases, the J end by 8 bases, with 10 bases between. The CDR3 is CASSFGQGEAFF. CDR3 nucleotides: TGTGCCAGCAGTTTCGGGCAGGGGGAAGCTTTCTTT.

The CDR3 spells CASSYLTPDTEAFF. The CDR3 nucleotides read TGTGCCAGCAGCTATTTGACACCGGACACTGAAGCTTTCTTT. V and J are TRBV6-5 and TRBJ1-1; D remains unclear. The CDR3 contains 14 residues. With 6 bases removed from V and 3 bases from J, the gap between germline ends came to 14 bases. In germline, CDR1 is MNHEY, CDR2 SVGAGI.

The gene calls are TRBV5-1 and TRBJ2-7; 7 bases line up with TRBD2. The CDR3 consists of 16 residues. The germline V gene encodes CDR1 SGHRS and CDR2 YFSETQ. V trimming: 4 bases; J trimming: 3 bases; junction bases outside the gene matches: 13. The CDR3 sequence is CASSGSSGGGYYEQYF. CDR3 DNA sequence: TGCGCCAGCAGCGGGAGCTCCGGCGGGGGTTACTACGAGCAGTACTTC.

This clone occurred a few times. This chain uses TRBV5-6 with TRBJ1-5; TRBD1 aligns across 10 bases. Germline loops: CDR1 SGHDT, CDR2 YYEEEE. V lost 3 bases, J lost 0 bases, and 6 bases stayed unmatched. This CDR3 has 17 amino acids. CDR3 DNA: TGTGCCAGCAGCTCCCGGGACAGGGGTTTTAGCAATCAGCCCCAGCATTTT. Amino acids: CASSSRDRGFSNQPQHF. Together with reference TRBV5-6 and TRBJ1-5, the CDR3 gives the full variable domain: DAGVTQSPTHLIKTRGQQVTLRCSPKSGHDTVSWYQQALGQGPQFIFQYYEEEERQRGNFPDRFSGHQFPNYSSELNVNALLLGDSALYLCASSSRDRGFSNQPQHFGDGTRLSIL.

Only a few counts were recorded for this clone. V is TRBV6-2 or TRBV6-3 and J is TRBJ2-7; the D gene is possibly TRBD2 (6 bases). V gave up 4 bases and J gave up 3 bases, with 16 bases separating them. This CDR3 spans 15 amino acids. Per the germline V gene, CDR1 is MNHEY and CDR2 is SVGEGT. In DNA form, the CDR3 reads TGTGCCAGCAGTTCAAGACTAGTGCAGTTCTACGAGCAGTACTTC. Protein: CASSSRLVQFYEQYF.

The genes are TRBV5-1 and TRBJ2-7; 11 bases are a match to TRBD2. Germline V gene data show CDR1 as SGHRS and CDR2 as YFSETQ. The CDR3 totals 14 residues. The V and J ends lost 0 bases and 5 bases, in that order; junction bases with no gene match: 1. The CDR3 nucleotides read TGCGCCAGCAGCTTGGGACTAGCGGGGCACGAGCAGTACTTC. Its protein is CASSLGLAGHEQYF.

The CDR3 region is CATSLTAYPYSVAKNIQYF. CDR3 DNA: TGTGCCACCAGCTTGACAGCGTACCCTTATTCCGTAGCCAAAAACATTCAGTACTTC. The chain combines TRBV15 with TRBJ2-4, with a tentative D call TRBD1 (5 bases). The CDR3 consists of 19 residues. Germline assignment: CDR1 LNHNV and CDR2 YYDKDF (reference sequence). V was clipped by 5 bases and J by 0 bases, with 23 bases between them.

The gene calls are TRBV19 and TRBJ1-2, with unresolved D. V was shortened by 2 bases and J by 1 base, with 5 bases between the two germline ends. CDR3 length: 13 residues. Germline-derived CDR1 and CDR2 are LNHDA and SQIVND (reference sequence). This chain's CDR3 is CASSIRDNYGYTF. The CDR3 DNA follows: TGTGCCAGTAGTATAAGGGATAACTATGGCTACACCTTC.

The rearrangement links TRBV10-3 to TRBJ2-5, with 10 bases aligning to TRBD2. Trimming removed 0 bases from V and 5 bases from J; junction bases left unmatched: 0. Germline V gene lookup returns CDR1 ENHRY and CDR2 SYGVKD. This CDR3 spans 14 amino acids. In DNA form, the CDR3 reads TGTGCCATCAGTGAGTCGGGACTAGCGGAGACCCAGTACTTC. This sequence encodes CAISESGLAETQYF.